A selection of T cell receptor beta chains follows, all from one sample in a study of blood T cell repertoires in COVID-19. Sequenced by immunoSEQ multiplex PCR; TCRdb stores in-frame clones only, minus some. The top ten hold 5.5% to 8.5% of the sample, which has under 200,000 clones, about 86% seen once. The sequenced sample was peripheral blood. The receptors stem from a woman older than 75 in a cohort sampled during active or convalescent COVID-19. Both conserved end residues are part of each CDR3. A D gene is named only where the DNA matches it firmly. Clone size is given for some rows only: seen once, a few or many times, or a class if the clone is expanded.

TRBV28	NA	TRBJ2-1	NA	TGTGCCAGCAGTCCCCCTGCCACTGGGAGGTTCTCATCTCGCTACAATGAGCAGTTCTTC	CASSPPATGRFSSRYNEQFF
TRBV29-1	NA	TRBJ2-2	TRBD1	TGCAGCGTGTATTACCGGGACAGGGCGGACGGGGAGCTGTTTTTT	CSVYYRDRADGELFF
TRBV12-3/TRBV12-4	NA	TRBJ2-1	NA	TGTGCCACCAGCATCAATGAGCAGTTCTTC	CATSINEQFF
TRBV10-3	NA	TRBJ2-3	TRBD1	TGTGCCATCACTCCATCAGGGCAGGGGGCTCGAGATACGCAGTATTTT	CAITPSGQGARDTQYF
TRBV29-1	NA	TRBJ2-1	TRBD2	TGCAGCGTTGATGCCGGGGGGACCTACAATGAGCAGTTCTTC	CSVDAGGTYNEQFF
TRBV19	NA	TRBJ1-2	NA	TGTGCCAGTAGTATAGTTCGCGGGGGCCGGGGCTACACCTTC	CASSIVRGGRGYTF
TRBV18	once	TRBJ1-1	NA	TGTGCCAGCTCACCCAGGGCAAGCACTGAAGCTTTCTTT	CASSPRASTEAFF
TRBV5-4	NA	TRBJ1-1	TRBD1	TGTGCCAGCAGCCCGGGCGCCGGGACAGCGAACACTGAAGCTTTCTTT	CASSPGAGTANTEAFF
TRBV7-9	NA	TRBJ1-2	TRBD1	TGTGCCAGCAGCCCCGGGACAGGGATTTTAACCCACTATGGCTACACCTTC	CASSPGTGILTHYGYTF
TRBV7-9	NA	TRBJ1-2	NA	TGTGCCAGCAGCTTAGACGGTTCGGGCTACACCTTC	CASSLDGSGYTF
TRBV12-3/TRBV12-4	NA	TRBJ2-1	TRBD1	TGTGCCAGCAGTTTACGGGACAGGGGTGAGCAGTTCTTC	CASSLRDRGEQFF
TRBV5-1	NA	TRBJ2-3	NA	TGCGCCAGCAGCTTAGGCGGGGCTAGCACAGATACGCAGTATTTT	CASSLGGASTDTQYF
TRBV9	NA	TRBJ2-6	NA	TGTGCCAGCAGCGTCCAGGGGACCGGGGCCAACGTCCTGACTTTC	CASSVQGTGANVLTF
TRBV25-1	NA	TRBJ1-1	NA	TGTGCCAGCAATGCCACAGGGACGGGGGGAAAGATGGCTGAAGCTTTCTTT	CASNATGTGGKMAEAFF
TRBV27	once	TRBJ2-1	TRBD2	TGTGCCAGCAGTACATCATGGGCTAGCGGGGCCCTCTACAATGAGCAGTTCTTC	CASSTSWASGALYNEQFF
TRBV5-5	NA	TRBJ1-1	NA	TGTGCCAGCAGCGCCCCTAGGGGGGGTTCGAACACTGAAGCTTTCTTT	CASSAPRGGSNTEAFF
TRBV6-1	NA	TRBJ2-7	TRBD2	TGTGCCAGCAGTGCCTCACTAGCGCAAAGCTCCTACGAGCAGTACTTC	CASSASLAQSSYEQYF
TRBV10-3	NA	TRBJ2-2	TRBD2	TGTGCCATCAGTGAGACCCCGGGAGGGGAGACCGGGGAGCTGTTTTTT	CAISETPGGETGELFF
TRBV19	once	TRBJ2-6	TRBD2	TGTGCCAGTAGTATAGCTTCTAGCGGGAGTCCTGGGGCCAACGTCCTGACTTTC	CASSIASSGSPGANVLTF
TRBV30	once	TRBJ1-4	NA	TGTGCCTGGAGCAGCCCGGGAGGACTGAATGAAAAACTGTTTTTT	CAWSSPGGLNEKLFF
TRBV27	NA	TRBJ1-3	TRBD1	TGTGCCAGCAGTTTGCAGGGGGCCCGTGGAAACACCATATATTTT	CASSLQGARGNTIYF
TRBV18	NA	TRBJ2-1	NA	TGTGCCAGCTCACCTGGAGGGCATGAGCAGTTCTTC	CASSPGGHEQFF
TRBV7-2	NA	TRBJ2-3	NA	TGTGCCAGCAGCCCTTCTTATACGCAGTATTTT	CASSPSYTQYF
TRBV2	NA	TRBJ1-1	NA	TGTGCCAGCAGTCGGGACAAGAACACTGAAGCTTTCTTT	CASSRDKNTEAFF
TRBV7-9	NA	TRBJ1-2	NA	TGTGCCAGCAGCTTGTCTCAGTCGCGGCAGGGGTTTAACTATGGCTACACCTTC	CASSLSQSRQGFNYGYTF
TRBV7-9	NA	TRBJ2-1	TRBD2	TGTGCCAGCAGCCTAGGGAGTCTAGCGGGGGCCTTACAGTACAATGAGCAGTTCTTC	CASSLGSLAGALQYNEQFF
TRBV18	once	TRBJ1-5	NA	TGTGCCAGCTCACCACGGGAGGGCAATCAGCCCCAGCATTTT	CASSPREGNQPQHF
TRBV7-9	NA	TRBJ1-5	TRBD1	TGTGCCAGCAGCCGGACAGGGGACAATCAGCCCCAGCATTTT	CASSRTGDNQPQHF
TRBV30	NA	TRBJ2-3	TRBD2	TGTGCCTGGAGTAAGCGGGAGACGGCAGATACGCAGTATTTT	CAWSKRETADTQYF
TRBV13	NA	TRBJ1-4	NA	TGTGCCAGCAGCTTACTGGGGCAGGGGAATGAAAAACTGTTTTTT	CASSLLGQGNEKLFF
TRBV19	NA	TRBJ1-1	TRBD1	TGTGCCAGTAGAGATCAGGGGCAGGGGGCGATGCTTGAAGCTTTCTTT	CASRDQGQGAMLEAFF
TRBV5-1	NA	TRBJ1-1	TRBD1	TGCGCCAGCAGCTACGGACAGGGCTCTGAAGCTTTCTTT	CASSYGQGSEAFF
TRBV4-1	NA	TRBJ2-2	NA	TGCGCCAGCAGCCAGGTCGGAGGGAAAACCGGGGAGCTGTTTTTT	CASSQVGGKTGELFF
TRBV11-2	NA	TRBJ1-5	TRBD1	TGTGCCAGCAGCTTAACAGGGGCTTCCTACCCGCCCCAGCATTTT	CASSLTGASYPPQHF
TRBV11-2	NA	TRBJ2-5	NA	TGTGCCAGCAGCCCGATCAACGGCGGCCCAGCGGCCCAGTACTTC	CASSPINGGPAAQYF
TRBV19	once	TRBJ1-2	TRBD1	TGTGCCAGTAGTTCGACAGGGGGACGGGCCTATGGCTACACCTTC	CASSSTGGRAYGYTF
TRBV10-3	NA	TRBJ1-2	NA	TGTGCCATCAGTGAGGGGCCCCCGGGGACTTCTAACTATGGCTACACCTTC	CAISEGPPGTSNYGYTF
TRBV9	NA	TRBJ2-3	TRBD1	TGTGCCAGCAGCTCCCAACCCGGGACAGGGGGCGGAAAACCTAGCACAGATACGCAGTATTTT	CASSSQPGTGGGKPSTDTQYF
TRBV20-1	NA	TRBJ1-5	NA	TGCAGTGCTAGTACGGTCAGCAATCAGCCCCAGCATTTT	CSASTVSNQPQHF
TRBV3-1/TRBV3-2	NA	TRBJ2-2	TRBD2	TGTGCCAGCAGCCAAGGACTAGCGGGGTCCACCGGGGAGCTGTTTTTT	CASSQGLAGSTGELFF
TRBV4-1	NA	TRBJ2-5	NA	TGCGCCAGCAGCCAAGAGGGCAGAGAGACCCAGTACTTC	CASSQEGRETQYF
TRBV4-1	few	TRBJ1-2	NA	TGCGCCAGCAGCCCTCTCGGACACGGACCAACCTATGGCTACACCTTC	CASSPLGHGPTYGYTF
TRBV18	once	TRBJ1-2	TRBD1	TGTGCCAGCTCACCACCCGGCAGGGGGCAGGGCTACACCTTC	CASSPPGRGQGYTF
TRBV30	NA	TRBJ1-2	NA	TGTGCCTGGAGTGTACGGGTAGGGGCCGCTAATTATGGCTACACCTTC	CAWSVRVGAANYGYTF
TRBV2	few	TRBJ1-5	TRBD1	TGTGCCAGCAGTGGGAACAGGGGATATCAGCCCCAGCATTTT	CASSGNRGYQPQHF
TRBV7-6	once	TRBJ1-2	NA	TGTGCCAGCAGCTCGAGTTCTGCAGGGCACTGGATCTATGGCTACACCTTC	CASSSSSAGHWIYGYTF
TRBV10-2	NA	TRBJ2-2	NA	TGCGCCAGCAGTGAGCGGGAGCGCACCGGGGAGCTGTTTTTT	CASSERERTGELFF
TRBV19	NA	TRBJ1-6	TRBD1	TGTGCCAGTAGTACCAGGGACAGGGGGGATTCACCCCTCCACTTT	CASSTRDRGDSPLHF
TRBV7-7	NA	TRBJ2-2	TRBD2	TGTGCCAGCAGCCGACTAGCAGGTTTTGTTACCGGGGAGCTGTTTTTT	CASSRLAGFVTGELFF
TRBV4-3	few	TRBJ1-1	NA	TGCGCCAGCAGCCAAGTGGCCTGGGGGGACACTGAAGCTTTCTTT	CASSQVAWGDTEAFF
TRBV3-1/TRBV3-2	NA	TRBJ1-5	NA	TGTGCCAGCAGCCAAGATCTGGGCTTTGGCAATCAGCCCCAGCATTTT	CASSQDLGFGNQPQHF
TRBV9	NA	TRBJ1-1	NA	TGTGCCAGTAACCGGGGAGATAAAATGAACACTGAAGCTTTCTTT	CASNRGDKMNTEAFF
TRBV10-3	NA	TRBJ2-3	TRBD2	TGTGCCATCTCCAGAGCGGGGGCCACAGATACGCAGTATTTT	CAISRAGATDTQYF
TRBV7-2	once	TRBJ1-2	NA	TGTGCCAGCAGCTATCTTTCCAGGGGAGTAGGCTACACCTTC	CASSYLSRGVGYTF
TRBV19	NA	TRBJ1-6	NA	TGTGCCAGTAGTATACAGGGGCCAATTAATTCACCCCTCCACTTT	CASSIQGPINSPLHF